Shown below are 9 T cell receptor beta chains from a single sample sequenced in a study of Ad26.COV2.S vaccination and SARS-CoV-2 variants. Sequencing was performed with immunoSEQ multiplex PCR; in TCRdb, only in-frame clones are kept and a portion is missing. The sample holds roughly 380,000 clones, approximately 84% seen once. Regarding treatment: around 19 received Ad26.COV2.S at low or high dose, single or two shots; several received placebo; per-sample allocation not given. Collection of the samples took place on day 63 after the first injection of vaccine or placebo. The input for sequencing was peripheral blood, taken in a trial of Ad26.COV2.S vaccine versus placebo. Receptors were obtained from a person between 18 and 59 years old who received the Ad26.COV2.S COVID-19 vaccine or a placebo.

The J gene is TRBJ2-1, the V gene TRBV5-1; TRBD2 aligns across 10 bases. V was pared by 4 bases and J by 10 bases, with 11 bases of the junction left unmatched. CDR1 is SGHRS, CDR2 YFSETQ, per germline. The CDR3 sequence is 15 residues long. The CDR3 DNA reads TGCGCCAGCAGCCCCAGCGGGGGGGCCTGGGAGGAGCAGTTCTTC. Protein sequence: CASSPSGGAWEEQFF. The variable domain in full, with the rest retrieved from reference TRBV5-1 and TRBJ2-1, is KAGVTQTPRYLIKTRGQQVTLSCSPISGHRSVSWYQQTPGQGLQFLFEYFSETQRNKGNFPGRFSGRQFSNSRSEMNVSTLELGDSALYLCASSPSGGAWEEQFFGPGTRLTVL.

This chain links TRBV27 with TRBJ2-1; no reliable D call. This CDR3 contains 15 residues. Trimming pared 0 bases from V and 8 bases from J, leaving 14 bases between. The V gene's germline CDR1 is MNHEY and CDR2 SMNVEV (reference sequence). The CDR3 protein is CASSLSSGPSHEQFF. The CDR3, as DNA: TGTGCCAGCAGTTTATCCAGTGGCCCTAGTCATGAGCAGTTCTTC.

The CDR3 is CASSQGYLNDYGYTF. As DNA, the CDR3 is TGTGCCAGCAGCCAAGGGTACTTGAATGACTATGGCTACACCTTC. The chain couples TRBV27 to TRBJ1-2; D remains unclear. The V and J ends lost 6 bases and 3 bases respectively, with 17 bases between them. CDR3 length: 15 amino acids. Germline lookup yields CDR1 MNHEY and CDR2 SMNVEV (reference sequence).

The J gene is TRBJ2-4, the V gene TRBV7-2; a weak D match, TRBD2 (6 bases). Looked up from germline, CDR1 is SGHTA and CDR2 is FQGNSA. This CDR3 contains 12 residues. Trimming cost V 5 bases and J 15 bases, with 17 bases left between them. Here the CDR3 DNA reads TGTGCCAGCAGCCTCGAGACTAGAAATTTGTACTTC. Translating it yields CASSLETRNLYF.

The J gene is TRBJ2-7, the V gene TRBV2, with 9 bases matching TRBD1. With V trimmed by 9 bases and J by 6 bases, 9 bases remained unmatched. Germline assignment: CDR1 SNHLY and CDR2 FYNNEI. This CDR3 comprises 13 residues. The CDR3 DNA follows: TGTGCCAGGGGACAGGGATTATTAACCGAGCAGTACTTC. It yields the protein CARGQGLLTEQYF.

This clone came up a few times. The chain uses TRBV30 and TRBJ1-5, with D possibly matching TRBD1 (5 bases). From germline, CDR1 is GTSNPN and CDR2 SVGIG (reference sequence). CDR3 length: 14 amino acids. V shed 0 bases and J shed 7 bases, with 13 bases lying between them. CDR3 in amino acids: CAWSVPMGPQPQHF. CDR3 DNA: TGTGCCTGGAGTGTACCGATGGGACCCCAGCCCCAGCATTTT.

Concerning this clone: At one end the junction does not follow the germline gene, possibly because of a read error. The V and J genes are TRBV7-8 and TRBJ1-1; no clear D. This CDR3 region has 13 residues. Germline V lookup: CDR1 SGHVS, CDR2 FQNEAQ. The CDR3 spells CASSLGTGVGGIF. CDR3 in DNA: TGTGCCAGCAGCTTAGGGACGGGCGTGGGAGGAATCTTT.

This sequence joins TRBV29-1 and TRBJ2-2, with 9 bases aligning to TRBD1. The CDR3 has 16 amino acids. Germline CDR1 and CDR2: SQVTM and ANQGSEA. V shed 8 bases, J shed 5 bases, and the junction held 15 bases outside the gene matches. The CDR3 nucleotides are TGCAGCTCCAAGGCCGGGGGACAGGGAGGGACCGGGGAGCTGTTTTTT. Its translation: CSSKAGGQGGTGELFF.

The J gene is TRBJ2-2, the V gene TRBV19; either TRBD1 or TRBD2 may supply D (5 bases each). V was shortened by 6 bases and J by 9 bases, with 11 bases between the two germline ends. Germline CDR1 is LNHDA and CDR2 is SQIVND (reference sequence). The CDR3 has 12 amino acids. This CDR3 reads CASRGDARELFF. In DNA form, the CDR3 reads TGTGCCAGTAGGGGGGACGCCCGGGAGCTGTTTTTT.